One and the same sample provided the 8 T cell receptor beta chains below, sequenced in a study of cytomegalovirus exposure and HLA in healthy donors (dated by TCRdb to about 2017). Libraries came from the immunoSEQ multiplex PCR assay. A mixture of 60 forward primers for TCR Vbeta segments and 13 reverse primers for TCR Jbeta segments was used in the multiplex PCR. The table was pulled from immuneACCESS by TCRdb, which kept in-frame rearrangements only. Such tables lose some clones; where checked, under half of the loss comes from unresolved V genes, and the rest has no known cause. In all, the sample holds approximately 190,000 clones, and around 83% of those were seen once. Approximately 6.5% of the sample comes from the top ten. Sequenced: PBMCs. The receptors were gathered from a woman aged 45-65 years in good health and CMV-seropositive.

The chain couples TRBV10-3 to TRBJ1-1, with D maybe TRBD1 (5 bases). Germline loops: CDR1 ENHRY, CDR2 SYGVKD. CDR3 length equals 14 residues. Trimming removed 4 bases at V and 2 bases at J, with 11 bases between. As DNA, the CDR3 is TGTGCCATCAGTGGAGGAGGGGTTAACACTGAAGCTTTCTTT. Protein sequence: CAISGGGVNTEAFF.

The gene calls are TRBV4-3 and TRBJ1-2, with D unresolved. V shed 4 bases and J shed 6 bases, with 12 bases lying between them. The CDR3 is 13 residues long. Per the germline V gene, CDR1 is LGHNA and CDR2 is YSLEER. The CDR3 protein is CASSPEGKNGYTF. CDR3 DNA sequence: TGCGCCAGCAGCCCGGAGGGCAAAAATGGCTACACCTTC.

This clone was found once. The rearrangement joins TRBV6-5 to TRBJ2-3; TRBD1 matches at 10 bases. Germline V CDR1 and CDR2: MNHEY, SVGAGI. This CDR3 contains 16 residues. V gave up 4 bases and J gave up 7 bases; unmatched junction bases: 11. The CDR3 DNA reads TGTGCCAGCAGTTTGGCCGGGGACAGGGGCGTTTATACGCAGTATTTT. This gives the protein CASSLAGDRGVYTQYF.

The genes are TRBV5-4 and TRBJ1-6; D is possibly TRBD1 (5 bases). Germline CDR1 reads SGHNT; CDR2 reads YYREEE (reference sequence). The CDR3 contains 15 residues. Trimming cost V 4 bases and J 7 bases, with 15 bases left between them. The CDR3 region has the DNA TGTGCCAGCAGCCCGGCGGGGCAACAGAATTCACCCCTCCACTTT. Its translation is CASSPAGQQNSPLHF.

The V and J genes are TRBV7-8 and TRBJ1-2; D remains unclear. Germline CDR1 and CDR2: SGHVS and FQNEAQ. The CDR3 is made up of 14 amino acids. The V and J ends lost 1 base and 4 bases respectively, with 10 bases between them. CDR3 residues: CASSLEMGSYGYTF. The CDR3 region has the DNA TGTGCCAGCAGCTTAGAGATGGGGAGCTATGGCTACACCTTC. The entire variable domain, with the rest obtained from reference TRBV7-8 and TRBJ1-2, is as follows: GAGVSQSPRYKVAKRGQDVALRCDPISGHVSLFWYQQALGQGPEFLTYFQNEAQLDKSGLPSDRFFAERPEGSVSTLKIQRTQQEDSAVYLCASSLEMGSYGYTFGSGTRLTVV.

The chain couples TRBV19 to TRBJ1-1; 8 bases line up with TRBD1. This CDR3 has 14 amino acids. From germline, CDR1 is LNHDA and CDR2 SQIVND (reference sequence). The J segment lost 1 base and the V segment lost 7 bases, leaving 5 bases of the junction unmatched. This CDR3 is CASIQTGANTEAFF. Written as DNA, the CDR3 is TGTGCCAGTATTCAGACAGGGGCGAACACTGAAGCTTTCTTT.

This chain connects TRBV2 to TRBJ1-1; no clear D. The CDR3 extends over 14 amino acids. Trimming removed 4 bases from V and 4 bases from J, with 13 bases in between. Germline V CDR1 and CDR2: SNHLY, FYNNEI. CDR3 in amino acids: CASSVKGGGTEAFF. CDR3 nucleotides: TGTGCCAGCAGTGTTAAGGGAGGAGGCACTGAAGCTTTCTTT.

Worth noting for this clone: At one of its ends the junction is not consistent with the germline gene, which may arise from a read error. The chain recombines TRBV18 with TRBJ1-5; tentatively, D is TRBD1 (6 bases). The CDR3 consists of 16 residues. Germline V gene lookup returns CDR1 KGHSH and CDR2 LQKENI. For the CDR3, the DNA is TGTGCCAGCTCACTAGGAGACAGGTCTGAGGATCAGCCCCAACATTTT. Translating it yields CASSLGDRSEDQPQHF. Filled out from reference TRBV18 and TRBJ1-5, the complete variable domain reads NAGVMQNPRHLVRRRGQEARLRCSPMKGHSHVYWYRQLPEEGLKFMVYLQKENIIDESGMPKERFSAEFPKEGPSILRIQQVVRGDSAAYFCASSLGDRSEDQPQHFGDGTRLSIL.